These T cell receptor beta chains were read from a single sample in a study of early T cells in non-severe SARS-CoV-2 infection. MiXCR was run by TCRdb on the 5' RACE reads, yielding one entry per CDR3 protein. Of 55,000 to 75,000 distinct CDR3 sequences listed, approximately 7.7% were seen once; the top ten hold around 3.4%. Specimen: whole blood. The origin of the receptors is an adult who was a healthcare worker with PCR-confirmed SARS-CoV-2 infection or an uninfected control (not recorded which). Each CDR3 is given with its conserved first and last residue. Each record gives: J gene, D gene, clone size, V gene, CDR3 DNA, CDR3 protein. D genes are given only for firm matches. Clone size is given for some rows only: seen once, a few or many times, or a class if the clone is expanded.

j_gene: TRBJ1-3
d_gene: TRBD1
abundance: many
v_gene: TRBV5-1
CDR3nt: TGCGCCAGCAGCTCATCAGGGGGCCGAGGAAACACCATATATTTT
CDR3aa: CASSSSGGRGNTIYF

j_gene: TRBJ2-2
d_gene: NA
abundance: few
v_gene: TRBV20-1
CDR3nt: TGCAGTGCTAGAGATCCTCAGAGGGACACCGGGGAGCTGTTTTTT
CDR3aa: CSARDPQRDTGELFF

j_gene: TRBJ2-7
d_gene: NA
abundance: few
v_gene: TRBV28
CDR3nt: TGTGCCAGCACCTCGGCCGGGGTTTACGAGCAGTACTTC
CDR3aa: CASTSAGVYEQYF

j_gene: TRBJ2-7
d_gene: NA
abundance: NA
v_gene: TRBV18
CDR3nt: TGTGCCAGCTCATCTACGGGGGCCGAGCAGTACTTC
CDR3aa: CASSSTGAEQYF

j_gene: TRBJ1-6
d_gene: NA
abundance: many
v_gene: TRBV20-1
CDR3nt: TGCAGTGCTATCGGACAGTCTAATTCACCCCTCCACTTT
CDR3aa: CSAIGQSNSPLHF

j_gene: TRBJ1-1
d_gene: NA
abundance: NA
v_gene: TRBV2
CDR3nt: TGTGCCAGCAGTGAAGGTCCTGGCACTGAAGCTTTCTTT
CDR3aa: CASSEGPGTEAFF

j_gene: TRBJ1-1
d_gene: NA
abundance: many
v_gene: TRBV29-1
CDR3nt: TGCAGCGTTGAGGGTACTCGAGGTATGAACACTGAAGCTTTCTTT
CDR3aa: CSVEGTRGMNTEAFF

j_gene: TRBJ2-5
d_gene: TRBD1
abundance: many
v_gene: TRBV7-9
CDR3nt: TGTGCCAGCAGCTTACCCCAGGGGGCAGCGACCCAGTACTTC
CDR3aa: CASSLPQGAATQYF

j_gene: TRBJ2-1
d_gene: TRBD2
abundance: few
v_gene: TRBV13
CDR3nt: TGTGCCAGCAGCCCACGGATTAGCGGGAAGTACAATGAGCAGTTCTTC
CDR3aa: CASSPRISGKYNEQFF

j_gene: TRBJ2-7
d_gene: TRBD1
abundance: many
v_gene: TRBV20-1
CDR3nt: TGCAGTGCTAGAGTAGGGACAGGGGTCAGCTACGAGCAGTACTTC
CDR3aa: CSARVGTGVSYEQYF

j_gene: TRBJ2-1
d_gene: TRBD2
abundance: many
v_gene: TRBV6-4
CDR3nt: TGTGCCAGCAGTTCGTTAGCGGGGGGGAACAATGAGCAGTTCTTC
CDR3aa: CASSSLAGGNNEQFF

j_gene: TRBJ2-7
d_gene: NA
abundance: few
v_gene: TRBV7-6
CDR3nt: TGTGCCAGCAGCTTAGCAACCGGTCTTAGGTACGAGCAGTACTTC
CDR3aa: CASSLATGLRYEQYF

j_gene: TRBJ2-3
d_gene: TRBD2
abundance: few
v_gene: TRBV7-6
CDR3nt: TGTGCCAGCAGCTCCCCGGGACTAGCGGGAGAGGAGTACGATACAGATACGCAGTATTTT
CDR3aa: CASSSPGLAGEEYDTDTQYF

j_gene: TRBJ1-2
d_gene: TRBD1
abundance: NA
v_gene: TRBV29-1
CDR3nt: TGCAGCGTCTTACCAGGGGGCCACTATGGCTACACCTTC
CDR3aa: CSVLPGGHYGYTF

j_gene: TRBJ2-5
d_gene: TRBD1
abundance: NA
v_gene: TRBV5-4
CDR3nt: TGTGCCAGCAGCCCATACGGGACAGGGTTCGAGACCCAGTACTTC
CDR3aa: CASSPYGTGFETQYF

j_gene: TRBJ1-2
d_gene: TRBD1
abundance: many
v_gene: TRBV6-1
CDR3nt: TGTGCCAGCAGTGGGGACAGAGGGTATGGCTACACCTTC
CDR3aa: CASSGDRGYGYTF

j_gene: TRBJ2-1
d_gene: TRBD2
abundance: few
v_gene: TRBV7-6
CDR3nt: TGTGCCAGCAGCTTAATGACTAGCGGGGGGAATGAGCAGTTCTTC
CDR3aa: CASSLMTSGGNEQFF

j_gene: TRBJ2-1
d_gene: TRBD2
abundance: many
v_gene: TRBV7-3
CDR3nt: TGTGCCAGCAGCACCCTAGCGGGATCCTCCGGGAATGAGCAGTTCTTC
CDR3aa: CASSTLAGSSGNEQFF

j_gene: TRBJ2-3
d_gene: NA
abundance: many
v_gene: TRBV20-1
CDR3nt: TGCAGTGGACGACTCCCCGGTACAGATACGCAGTATTTT
CDR3aa: CSGRLPGTDTQYF

j_gene: TRBJ2-6
d_gene: TRBD2
abundance: many
v_gene: TRBV7-3
CDR3nt: TGTGCCAGCAGCACGACTAGCACTGGGGCCAACGTCCTGACTTTC
CDR3aa: CASSTTSTGANVLTF

j_gene: TRBJ1-1
d_gene: TRBD1
abundance: NA
v_gene: TRBV28
CDR3nt: TGTGCCAGCACCCACGGGCATGGGACAGGGGGCACTGAAGCTTTCTTT
CDR3aa: CASTHGHGTGGTEAFF

j_gene: TRBJ2-5
d_gene: NA
abundance: NA
v_gene: TRBV5-1
CDR3nt: TGCGCCAGCAGCTTGGCCAAAGGCTCAGGACAAGAGACCCAGTACTTC
CDR3aa: CASSLAKGSGQETQYF

j_gene: TRBJ1-2
d_gene: NA
abundance: once
v_gene: TRBV19
CDR3nt: TGTGCCAGTAGTGTGAGCACAGGCTGGGATGGCTATGGCTACACCTTC
CDR3aa: CASSVSTGWDGYGYTF

j_gene: TRBJ1-1
d_gene: NA
abundance: many
v_gene: TRBV5-5
CDR3nt: TGTGCCAGCAGCTTGTTGGGCACTGAAGCTTTCTTT
CDR3aa: CASSLLGTEAFF

j_gene: TRBJ1-1
d_gene: NA
abundance: NA
v_gene: TRBV5-1
CDR3nt: TGCGCCAGCAGCCCGGGACGGCTAGACGCTGAAGCTTTCTTT
CDR3aa: CASSPGRLDAEAFF

j_gene: TRBJ2-1
d_gene: TRBD2
abundance: many
v_gene: TRBV5-1
CDR3nt: TGCGCCAGCACCTCCTCGGGACTACACAATGAGCAGTTCTTC
CDR3aa: CASTSSGLHNEQFF

j_gene: TRBJ2-7
d_gene: TRBD2
abundance: NA
v_gene: TRBV28
CDR3nt: TGTGCCAGCAGCTTGGCGGGAGAGCCCTACGAGCAGTACTTC
CDR3aa: CASSLAGEPYEQYF

j_gene: TRBJ2-1
d_gene: TRBD2
abundance: many
v_gene: TRBV5-4
CDR3nt: TGTGCCAGCAGCTTGGCCTTAGCGGGATTCGAGCAGTTCTTC
CDR3aa: CASSLALAGFEQFF

j_gene: TRBJ2-1
d_gene: NA
abundance: many
v_gene: TRBV12-3/TRBV12-4
CDR3nt: TGTGCCAGCAGTTTAGCGGGGAGAAGCTACAATGAGCAGTTCTTC
CDR3aa: CASSLAGRSYNEQFF

j_gene: TRBJ2-7
d_gene: NA
abundance: many
v_gene: TRBV29-1
CDR3nt: TGCAGCGTACCGGGGTCTAAACAGGGCAACCTCTACGAGCAGTACTTC
CDR3aa: CSVPGSKQGNLYEQYF

j_gene: TRBJ2-7
d_gene: NA
abundance: few
v_gene: TRBV30
CDR3nt: TGTGCCTGGAGCCAAACCTCGCACGAGCAGTACTTC
CDR3aa: CAWSQTSHEQYF

j_gene: TRBJ2-3
d_gene: NA
abundance: few
v_gene: TRBV29-1
CDR3nt: TGCAGCGTTGAAGGACTGGCGGACTCTCGCACAGATACGCAGTATTTT
CDR3aa: CSVEGLADSRTDTQYF

j_gene: TRBJ2-1
d_gene: NA
abundance: many
v_gene: TRBV3-1
CDR3nt: TGTGCCAGCAGCCAACTCACCGTCAATGAGCAGTTCTTC
CDR3aa: CASSQLTVNEQFF

j_gene: TRBJ2-2
d_gene: NA
abundance: NA
v_gene: TRBV10-2
CDR3nt: TGCGCCAGTTCGCTGACTATCTCCTCGAACACCGGGGAGCTGTTTTTT
CDR3aa: CASSLTISSNTGELFF

j_gene: TRBJ1-6
d_gene: TRBD1
abundance: NA
v_gene: TRBV18
CDR3nt: TGTGCCAGCTCACTGACAGGGGACTATAATACACCCCTCCACTTT
CDR3aa: CASSLTGDYNTPLHF

j_gene: TRBJ1-5
d_gene: NA
abundance: few
v_gene: TRBV18
CDR3nt: TGTGCCAGCTCACCTCCCGGGGCAGGGGCGGGTCAGCCCCAGCATTTT
CDR3aa: CASSPPGAGAGQPQHF

j_gene: TRBJ2-1
d_gene: NA
abundance: many
v_gene: TRBV5-1
CDR3nt: TGCGCCAGCAGACTTCAGGCGTCAAGCTCCTACAATGAGCAGTTCTTC
CDR3aa: CASRLQASSSYNEQFF

j_gene: TRBJ2-7
d_gene: TRBD2
abundance: few
v_gene: TRBV20-1
CDR3nt: TGCAGTGCGCCTAACCTAGCGGGAGGACTCCTAGAGCAGTACTTC
CDR3aa: CSAPNLAGGLLEQYF

j_gene: TRBJ2-5
d_gene: NA
abundance: many
v_gene: TRBV11-2
CDR3nt: TGTGCCAGCAGCCGGGCCGCGGAAGAGACCCAGTACTTC
CDR3aa: CASSRAAEETQYF

j_gene: TRBJ1-1
d_gene: NA
abundance: NA
v_gene: TRBV7-2
CDR3nt: TGTGCCAGCAGCTTCTCGTCGGGGACTGAAGCTTTCTTT
CDR3aa: CASSFSSGTEAFF

j_gene: TRBJ2-2
d_gene: NA
abundance: NA
v_gene: TRBV28
CDR3nt: TGTGCCAGCACGGACAGTAACACCGGGGAGCTGTTTTTT
CDR3aa: CASTDSNTGELFF

j_gene: TRBJ2-7
d_gene: NA
abundance: NA
v_gene: TRBV3-1
CDR3nt: TGTGCCAGCAGCCAAGATCTTGGAGGGAGCCAACACTCCTACGAGCAGTACTTC
CDR3aa: CASSQDLGGSQHSYEQYF

j_gene: TRBJ2-3
d_gene: NA
abundance: many
v_gene: TRBV19
CDR3nt: TGTGCCAGTAGTATAAAAGCGGTGTCAAGGCCAGATACGCAGTATTTT
CDR3aa: CASSIKAVSRPDTQYF

j_gene: TRBJ1-5
d_gene: TRBD1
abundance: many
v_gene: TRBV7-4
CDR3nt: TGTGCCAGCAGCTTTGCAGGGGGAAATCAGCCCCAGCATTTT
CDR3aa: CASSFAGGNQPQHF

j_gene: TRBJ2-1
d_gene: NA
abundance: NA
v_gene: TRBV20-1
CDR3nt: TGCAGTGCTCGAGTCTTTTCCGGTGGGAATGAGCAGTTCTTC
CDR3aa: CSARVFSGGNEQFF

j_gene: TRBJ2-4
d_gene: NA
abundance: NA
v_gene: TRBV7-2
CDR3nt: TGTGCCAGCAGCTTCCTAGCCAAAAACATTCAGTACTTC
CDR3aa: CASSFLAKNIQYF

j_gene: TRBJ1-5
d_gene: NA
abundance: few
v_gene: TRBV20-1
CDR3nt: TGCAGTGCTAGACAGGGCAATCAGCCCCAGCATTTT
CDR3aa: CSARQGNQPQHF

j_gene: TRBJ2-3
d_gene: NA
abundance: NA
v_gene: TRBV27
CDR3nt: TGTGCCAGCGGACGTGGTGGAGCAGATACGCAGTATTTT
CDR3aa: CASGRGGADTQYF

j_gene: TRBJ2-2
d_gene: NA
abundance: NA
v_gene: TRBV7-9
CDR3nt: TGTGCCAGCGCAGGCACCGGGGAGCTGTTTTTT
CDR3aa: CASAGTGELFF

j_gene: TRBJ2-7
d_gene: NA
abundance: many
v_gene: TRBV4-2
CDR3nt: TGTGCCAGCAGCCAAGGAGCGGGGCAGGGGGAGCTTCTCGAGCAGTACTTC
CDR3aa: CASSQGAGQGELLEQYF

j_gene: TRBJ1-3
d_gene: NA
abundance: many
v_gene: TRBV7-3
CDR3nt: TGTGCCAGCAGCGCTGGAACTCTAAACTCTGGAAACACCATATATTTT
CDR3aa: CASSAGTLNSGNTIYF

j_gene: TRBJ2-2
d_gene: TRBD2
abundance: NA
v_gene: TRBV9
CDR3nt: TGTGCCAGCAGCGTAGAAGCTAGCGGGGTGAACACCGGGGAGCTGTTTTTT
CDR3aa: CASSVEASGVNTGELFF

j_gene: TRBJ2-7
d_gene: NA
abundance: NA
v_gene: TRBV6-6
CDR3nt: TGTGCCAGCACCCGGACACCCTCCTACGAGCAGTACTTC
CDR3aa: CASTRTPSYEQYF